One and the same sample provided the 11 T cell receptor beta chains below, sequenced in a study of shared clonotypes between healthy human individuals (dated by TCRdb to 2018 to 2020). Preparation of the library involved the immunoSEQ multiplex PCR assay. TCRdb stores this immuneACCESS table with in-frame sequences only. Part of the clones is absent; in the studies checked, under half of the shortfall reflects unresolved V genes, and no reason is known for the rest. The sample includes 2,500,000 or so clones, with more than 80% observed a single time. The top ten constitute around 0.15% of the sample. Specimen: naive CD4+ T cells sorted from blood. The cell subset or site label on this specimen signifies: CD45RA+ positively selected. The source of these receptors is a man between 18 and 35 years old in good health.

The chain is built from TRBV30 and TRBJ2-2; D not certain. The CDR3 totals 12 residues. The germline V gene has CDR1 GTSNPN and CDR2 SVGIG (reference sequence). Trimming took 2 bases from V and 8 from J, leaving 9 bases between them. The CDR3 region is CAWSPLRGELFF. The CDR3 coding sequence is TGTGCCTGGAGTCCCCTGAGAGGGGAGCTGTTTTTT.

The chain carries TRBV6-6 and TRBJ1-2, with D possibly being TRBD1 (5 bases). The CDR3 length is 11 residues. V lost 4 bases, J lost 11 bases, and 11 bases lay in between. In germline, CDR1 is MNHNY, CDR2 SVGAGI (reference sequence). DNA of the CDR3: TGTGCCAGCAGTTCGAGGGACCGGTACACCTTC. It specifies CASSSRDRYTF.

The J gene is TRBJ2-6, the V gene TRBV7-9; 7 positions match TRBD1. The V and J ends lost 3 bases and 1 base, in that order; junction bases with no gene match: 3. From germline, CDR1 is SEHNR and CDR2 FQNEAQ (reference sequence). This CDR3 region has 16 residues. The CDR3 reads CASSFEQGSGANVLTF. The CDR3 DNA follows: TGTGCCAGCAGCTTTGAACAGGGGTCTGGGGCCAACGTCCTGACTTTC.

This clone was seen just once. The chain combines TRBV5-4 with TRBJ1-5; 7 nucleotides align to TRBD1. Per germline, CDR1 SGHNT and CDR2 YYREEE (reference sequence). The V segment lost 0 bases and the J segment 7 bases; nucleotides outside the gene matches: 13. The CDR3 spans 17 residues. CDR3: CASSLGRGIATGQPQHF. The DNA for the CDR3 is TGTGCCAGCAGCTTGGGCAGGGGGATAGCTACGGGGCAGCCCCAGCATTTT.

The chain combines TRBV19 with TRBJ2-7; 9 positions match TRBD1. Germline assignment: CDR1 LNHDA and CDR2 SQIVND (reference sequence). The CDR3 sequence is 15 residues long. With 5 bases clipped from V and 2 bases from J, the junction kept 7 bases outside the gene matches. CDR3 loop: CASSRQGQGPYEQYF. The DNA of the CDR3 is TGTGCCAGTAGTCGCCAGGGACAGGGCCCCTACGAGCAGTACTTC.

This clone has just one count. The J gene is TRBJ2-1, the V gene TRBV7-3; the match to TRBD2 covers 13 bases. The CDR3 loop spans 16 amino acids. Germline V gene lookup returns CDR1 SGHTA and CDR2 FQGTGA. Trimming cost V 4 bases and J 9 bases; bases outside gene matches: 9. In DNA form, the CDR3 reads TGTGCCAGCAGCTCCCAAACTAGCGGGGGGGCGGTTGAGCAGTTCTTC. Translation gives CASSSQTSGGAVEQFF.

With respect to this clone: One end of the junction varies from germline; a read error may be responsible. This chain links TRBV7-9 with TRBJ2-5; D not certain. Germline lookup yields CDR1 SEHNR and CDR2 FQNEAQ (reference sequence). The CDR3 loop spans 14 amino acids. CDR3: CASSLVALQETRYF. Written as DNA, the CDR3 is TGTGCCAGCAGCTTAGTGGCTCTCCAAGAGACCCGGTACTTC.

This chain links TRBV28 with TRBJ1-2, with 7 bases lining up with TRBD1. The V segment lost 6 bases and the J segment 0 bases; nucleotides outside the gene matches: 7. The CDR3 totals 15 residues. Germline V gene lookup returns CDR1 MDHEN and CDR2 SYDVKM. CDR3 residues: CASSTTGTANYGYTF. In DNA form, the CDR3 reads TGTGCCAGCAGCACAACCGGGACAGCTAACTATGGCTACACCTTC.

The V call is TRBV5-6, the J call TRBJ2-2; no firm D call. The CDR3 runs to 12 residues. The V gene lost 3 bases and the J gene lost 5 bases, with 5 bases spanning the gap. Per the germline V gene, CDR1 is SGHDT and CDR2 is YYEEEE. CDR3 bases: TGTGCCAGCAGCTCTACGACCGGGGAGCTGTTTTTT. It codes for CASSSTTGELFF.

The chain joins TRBV19 to TRBJ1-2; unclear D gene. CDR1 LNHDA and CDR2 SQIVND come from the germline V gene (reference sequence). CDR3 length equals 12 residues. The V gene lost 9 bases and the J gene lost 3 bases, with 11 bases spanning the gap. The chain's CDR3 is CARTTRDYGYTF. The CDR3 DNA reads as TGTGCCAGAACGACGCGGGACTATGGCTACACCTTC.

The chain joins TRBV10-3 to TRBJ1-4; no firm D call. The CDR3 totals 14 residues. V gave up 2 bases and J gave up 11 bases, with 15 bases separating them. Germline V gene sequence: CDR1 ENHRY, CDR2 SYGVKD. This chain's CDR3 is CAISEGPPREKLFF. CDR3 nucleotide sequence: TGTGCCATCAGTGAGGGCCCGCCAAGGGAGAAACTGTTTTTT.